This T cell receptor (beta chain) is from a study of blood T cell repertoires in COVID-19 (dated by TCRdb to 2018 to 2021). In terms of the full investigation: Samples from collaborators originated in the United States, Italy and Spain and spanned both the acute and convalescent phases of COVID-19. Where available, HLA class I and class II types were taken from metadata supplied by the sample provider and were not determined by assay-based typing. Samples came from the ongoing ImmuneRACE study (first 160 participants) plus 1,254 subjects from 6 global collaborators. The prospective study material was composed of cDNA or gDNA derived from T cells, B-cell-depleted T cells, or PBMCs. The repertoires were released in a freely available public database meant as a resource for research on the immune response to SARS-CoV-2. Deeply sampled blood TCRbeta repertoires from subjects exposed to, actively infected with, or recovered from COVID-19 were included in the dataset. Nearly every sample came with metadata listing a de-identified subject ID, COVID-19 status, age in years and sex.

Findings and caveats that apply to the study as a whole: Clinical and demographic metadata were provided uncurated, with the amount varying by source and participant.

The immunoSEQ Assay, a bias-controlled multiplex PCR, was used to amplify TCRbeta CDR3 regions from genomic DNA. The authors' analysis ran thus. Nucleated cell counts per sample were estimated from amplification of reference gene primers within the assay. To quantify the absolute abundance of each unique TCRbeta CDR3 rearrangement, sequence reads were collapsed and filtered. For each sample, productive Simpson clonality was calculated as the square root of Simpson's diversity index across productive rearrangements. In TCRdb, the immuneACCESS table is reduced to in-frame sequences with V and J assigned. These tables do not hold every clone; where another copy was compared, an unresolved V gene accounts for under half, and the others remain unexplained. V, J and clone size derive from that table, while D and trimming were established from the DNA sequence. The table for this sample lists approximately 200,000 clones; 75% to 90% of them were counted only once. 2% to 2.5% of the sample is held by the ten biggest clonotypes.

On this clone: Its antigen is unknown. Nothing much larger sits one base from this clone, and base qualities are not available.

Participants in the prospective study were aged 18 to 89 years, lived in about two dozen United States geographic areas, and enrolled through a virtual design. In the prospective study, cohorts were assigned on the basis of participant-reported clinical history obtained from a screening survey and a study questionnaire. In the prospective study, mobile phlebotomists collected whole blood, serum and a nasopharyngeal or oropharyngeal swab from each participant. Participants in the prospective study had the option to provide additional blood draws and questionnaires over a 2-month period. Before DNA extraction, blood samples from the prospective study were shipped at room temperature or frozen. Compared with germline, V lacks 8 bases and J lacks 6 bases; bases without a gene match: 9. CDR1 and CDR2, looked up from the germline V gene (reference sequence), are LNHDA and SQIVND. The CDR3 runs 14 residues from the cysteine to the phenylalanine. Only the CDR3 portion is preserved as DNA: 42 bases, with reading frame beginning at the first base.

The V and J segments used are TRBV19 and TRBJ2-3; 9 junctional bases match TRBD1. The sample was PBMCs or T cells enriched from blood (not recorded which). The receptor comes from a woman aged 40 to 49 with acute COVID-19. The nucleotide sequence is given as TGTGCCAGTCAGGACAGGGGAAGGGGTGATACGCAGTATTTT. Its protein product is CASQDRGRGDTQYF.